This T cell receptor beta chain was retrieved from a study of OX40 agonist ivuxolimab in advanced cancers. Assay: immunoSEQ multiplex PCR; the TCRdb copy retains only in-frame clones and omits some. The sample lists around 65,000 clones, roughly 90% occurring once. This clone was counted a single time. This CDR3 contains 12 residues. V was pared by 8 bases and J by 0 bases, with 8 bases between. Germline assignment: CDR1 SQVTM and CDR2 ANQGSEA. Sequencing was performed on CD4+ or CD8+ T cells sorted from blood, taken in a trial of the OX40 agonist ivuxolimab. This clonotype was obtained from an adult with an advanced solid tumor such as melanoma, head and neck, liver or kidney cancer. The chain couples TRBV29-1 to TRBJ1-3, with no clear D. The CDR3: CSIRSSGNTIYF. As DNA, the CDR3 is TGCAGCATCCGCAGCTCTGGAAACACCATATATTTT.